The rows below give T cell receptor beta chains drawn from one sample of a study of identical twins. TCRdb reprocessed the 5' RACE reads via MiXCR and lists one record per CDR3 protein. The sample yields about 720,000 distinct CDR3 sequences, 18% seen once. These sequences were also reported in another study, on T cells expressing NK-cell markers.

Material for sequencing was PBMCs. The receptors stem from a young woman in good health. CDR3s include the opening cysteine and the closing phenylalanine or tryptophan. D genes are given only for firm matches. Clone size is given for some rows only: seen once, a few or many times, or a class if the clone is expanded.

cdr3_length j_call d_call clone_size v_call cdr3_aa cdr3_nt
15 TRBJ2-1 TRBD2 - TRBV23-1 CASSQLGGELYEQFF TGCGCCAGCAGTCAATTGGGGGGGGAGTTGTATGAGCAGTTCTTC
14 TRBJ1-1 - - TRBV7-2 CASSSQPLNTEAFF TGTGCCAGCAGCTCTCAGCCATTGAACACTGAAGCTTTCTTT
12 TRBJ2-7 - few TRBV12-5 CASGFASYEQYF TGTGCTAGTGGTTTCGCGAGCTACGAGCAGTACTTC
14 TRBJ2-7 - once TRBV10-3 CAISEGVGGYEQYF TGTGCCATCAGTGAAGGAGTGGGAGGCTACGAGCAGTACTTC
14 TRBJ2-1 TRBD1 many TRBV7-9 CASSPGTGYNEQFF TGCGCCAGCAGCCCGGGGACAGGATACAATGAGCAGTTCTTC
12 TRBJ2-5 - - TRBV29-1 CSVLAFQETQYF TGCAGCGTCCTAGCGTTCCAAGAGACCCAGTACTTC
13 TRBJ2-7 TRBD1 few TRBV6-2/TRBV6-3 CASRVGTVYEQYF TGTGCCAGCAGAGTCGGGACAGTCTACGAGCAGTACTTC
16 TRBJ2-3 - many TRBV7-9 CASSRERGMPTDTQYF TGTGCCAGCAGCCGGGAACGCGGTATGCCTACAGATACGCAGTATTTT
13 TRBJ2-7 - few TRBV12-3/TRBV12-4 CASRHDTGFKQYF TGTGCCAGCAGACACGATACAGGGTTCAAGCAGTACTTC
16 TRBJ2-3 - - TRBV20-1 CSARDLGSGTTDTQYF TGCAGTGCTAGAGATCTTGGTAGCGGCACCACAGATACGCAGTATTTT
21 TRBJ1-6 TRBD1 few TRBV27 CASSLFSRGQTSGTYNSPLHF TGTGCCAGCAGTTTATTTTCCCGGGGACAGACCTCCGGAACCTATAATTCACCCCTCCACTTT
13 TRBJ1-2 - - TRBV9 CASSIPSGGGYTF TGTGCCAGCAGCATACCGTCGGGTGGTGGCTACACCTTC
12 TRBJ2-7 - - TRBV2 CASDGVSYEQYF TGTGCCAGCGATGGAGTTTCCTACGAGCAGTACTTC
15 TRBJ1-4 - few TRBV4-3 CASSQDRQGGEKLFF TGCGCCAGCAGCCAAGATCGCCAGGGAGGAGAAAAACTGTTTTTT
12 TRBJ2-5 - few TRBV30 CAWSDGFRTQYF TGTGCCTGGAGTGACGGCTTTAGGACCCAGTACTTC
14 TRBJ1-1 - few TRBV2 CASSDSGVRTEAFF TGTGCCAGCAGTGATTCGGGGGTTCGGACTGAAGCTTTCTTT
11 TRBJ1-1 - - TRBV7-2 CASSLTAEAFF TGTGCCAGCAGCTTAACCGCGGAAGCTTTCTTT
15 TRBJ2-2 TRBD1 few TRBV20-1 CSANSWTGGSGELFF TGCAGTGCTAATAGTTGGACAGGGGGCTCCGGGGAGCTGTTTTTT
15 TRBJ2-3 TRBD2 - TRBV10-2 CASRTGGAGADTQYF TGCGCCAGCAGGACCGGGGGTGCGGGGGCAGATACGCAGTATTTT
15 TRBJ2-1 TRBD2 few TRBV20-1 CSTVRGRGSYNEQFF TGCAGTACGGTCCGGGGGAGGGGCTCCTACAATGAGCAGTTCTTC
14 TRBJ2-1 TRBD2 - TRBV12-3/TRBV12-4 CASSLTSYLNEQFF TGTGCCAGCAGTTTGACTAGCTATCTGAATGAGCAGTTCTTC
12 TRBJ1-1 - few TRBV5-1 CASSISRDEAFF TGCGCCAGCAGCATTTCCAGGGATGAAGCTTTCTTT
15 TRBJ1-1 TRBD1 - TRBV29-1 CSVGGTGGLGAEAFF TGCAGCGTTGGAGGGACAGGGGGCTTAGGAGCTGAAGCTTTCTTT
13 TRBJ1-1 - - TRBV21-1 CASSKGRGEEAFF TGTGCCAGCAGCAAAGGGAGAGGGGAGGAAGCTTTCTTT
14 TRBJ2-3 TRBD1 few TRBV10-2 CASSRQGGTDTQYF TGCGCCAGCAGTCGACAGGGGGGCACAGATACGCAGTATTTT
12 TRBJ1-1 - few TRBV5-1 CASSSPETEAFF TGCGCCAGCAGCTCCCCAGAGACTGAAGCTTTCTTT
15 TRBJ1-5 - - TRBV5-5 CASSLAGAFNQPQHF TGTGCCAGCAGCTTGGCTGGGGCCTTCAATCAGCCCCAGCATTTT
13 TRBJ2-7 - few TRBV25-1 CASSEGGRAEQYF TGTGCCAGCAGTGAAGGAGGGCGGGCCGAGCAGTACTTC
12 TRBJ2-7 TRBD1 many TRBV12-3/TRBV12-4 CASSPQGDEQYF TGTGCCAGCAGTCCCCAGGGGGACGAGCAGTACTTC
16 TRBJ2-1 - few TRBV10-3 CAISGFASHSYNEQFF TGTGCCATCAGTGGGTTCGCTAGCCATTCCTACAATGAGCAGTTCTTC
11 TRBJ2-4 - many TRBV12-3/TRBV12-4 CASAVRAIQYF TGTGCCAGCGCCGTTAGGGCCATTCAGTACTTC
17 TRBJ2-2 TRBD1 few TRBV9 CASSVVGGSTNTGELFF TGTGCCAGCAGCGTAGTAGGGGGCAGTACAAACACCGGGGAGCTGTTTTTT
16 TRBJ2-3 - few TRBV6-1 CASRKVSRGGTDTQYF TGTGCCAGCCGGAAGGTTTCGAGGGGGGGCACAGATACGCAGTATTTT
16 TRBJ1-3 - few TRBV6-5 CASSYSRAGAGNTIYF TGTGCCAGCAGTTACTCGAGGGCAGGAGCTGGAAACACCATATATTTT
16 TRBJ2-5 - - TRBV12-3/TRBV12-4 CASARGGRRVAETQYF TGTGCCAGCGCCCGAGGGGGGAGACGGGTGGCGGAGACCCAGTACTTC
14 TRBJ2-2 - few TRBV20-1 CSARVGERGGELFF TGCAGTGCTAGAGTTGGGGAGCGTGGCGGGGAGCTGTTTTTT
15 TRBJ2-7 - - TRBV28 CASSLAPPEGYEQYF TGTGCCAGCAGTTTGGCCCCCCCAGAGGGTTACGAGCAGTACTTC
14 TRBJ2-5 TRBD2 few TRBV20-1 CSATLAGVQETQYF TGCAGTGCTACCTTAGCGGGGGTCCAAGAGACCCAGTACTTC
14 TRBJ1-2 TRBD1 once TRBV25-1 CASSKPTGSSGYTF TGTGCCAGCAGTAAACCGACAGGGTCGTCGGGCTACACCTTC
15 TRBJ2-7 - few TRBV5-6 CASSSLPGGRIEQYF TGTGCCAGCAGTTCTTTGCCCGGGGGGCGGATCGAGCAGTACTTC
17 TRBJ2-1 TRBD2 many TRBV5-1 CASSLEFGTSGYNEQFF TGCGCCAGCAGCTTGGAGTTTGGGACTAGCGGATACAATGAGCAGTTCTTC
13 TRBJ2-7 - - TRBV10-3 CAIGGRGIGEQYF TGTGCCATCGGGGGAAGGGGCATAGGCGAGCAGTACTTC
14 TRBJ1-1 - - TRBV5-1 CASSLMPMNTEAFF TGCGCCAGCAGCCTCATGCCTATGAACACTGAAGCTTTCTTT
17 TRBJ2-1 TRBD2 - TRBV27 CASSPVAGVYSYNEQFF TGTGCCAGCAGTCCAGTAGCGGGGGTTTACTCCTACAATGAGCAGTTCTTC
13 TRBJ2-7 - few TRBV12-3/TRBV12-4 CASTWGSSYEQYF TGTGCCAGCACTTGGGGGAGCTCCTACGAGCAGTACTTC
15 TRBJ2-1 TRBD2 - TRBV7-2 CASSFLAGVSDEQFF TGTGCCAGCAGCTTCCTAGCGGGAGTAAGCGATGAGCAGTTCTTC